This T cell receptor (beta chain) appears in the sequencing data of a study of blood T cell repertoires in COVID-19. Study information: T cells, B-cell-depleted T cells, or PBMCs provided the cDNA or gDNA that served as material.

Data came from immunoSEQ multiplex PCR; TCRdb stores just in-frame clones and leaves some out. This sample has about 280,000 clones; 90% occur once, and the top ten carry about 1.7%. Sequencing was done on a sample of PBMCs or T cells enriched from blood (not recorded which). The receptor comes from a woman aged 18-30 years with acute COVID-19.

The CDR3 loop is CASSGAGGYEQYF. The CDR3 DNA is TGCGCCAGCAGTGGGGCTGGAGGGTACGAGCAGTACTTC. The chain employs TRBV10-1 and TRBJ2-7; TRBD2 might be the D (6 bases). Germline V gives CDR1 WNHNN, CDR2 SYGVQD (reference sequence). The CDR3 runs 13 residues. Trimming took 4 bases from V and 4 from J, leaving 11 bases between them.